This TCR beta chain was identified during a study of blood T cell repertoires in COVID-19. Across the whole study: Material from acute and convalescent COVID-19 was sourced from the United States, Italy and Spain. The analysed material was cDNA or gDNA that came from T cells, B-cell-depleted T cells, or PBMCs.

The repertoire was sequenced with immunoSEQ multiplex PCR; TCRdb's copy has only in-frame clones and lacks some. Altogether about 12,000 clones are present, around nine tenths being singletons, with the ten largest covering more than 25%. J gave up 2 bases and V 6 bases, and 3 bases lay outside the gene matches. Germline V gene lookup returns CDR1 SGHAT and CDR2 FQNNGV. The CDR3 runs to 14 residues. Sequencing was done on a sample of peripheral blood. The sequence was obtained from a woman aged 65 to 85 with active COVID-19. The V and J genes are TRBV11-2 and TRBJ2-5; 10 bases are shared with TRBD2. The CDR3 DNA follows: TGTGCCAGCAGTTTACTAGCGGGGCAAGAGACCCAGTACTTC. Its translation: CASSLLAGQETQYF.